Listed below are T cell receptor beta chains from one sample, sequenced in a study of T-cell reconstitution after alpha-beta-depleted transplantation in children. TCRdb passed the PCR reads through MiXCR, listing each CDR3 protein once. The sample holds around 500,000 distinct CDR3 sequences, around 13% seen once. The specimen comprised PBMCs from the stem cell graft donor, sampled from the stem cell graft. All receptors come from a human donor who donated a stem cell graft to a child with combined immunodeficiency. Each CDR3 is given with its conserved first and last residue. The order of the fields is V gene, clone size, D gene, J gene, CDR3 protein, CDR3 DNA. A D gene is named only where the DNA matches it firmly. Not all rows give a size; the values are once, few, many and, for expanded clones, a class.

TRBV4-3	few	NA	TRBJ1-5	CASSQEGSNQPQHF	TGCGCCAGCAGCCAAGAGGGTAGCAATCAGCCCCAGCATTTT
TRBV5-1	many	TRBD1	TRBJ2-3	CASSLTGQGGNPQYF	TGCGCCAGCAGCTTAACCGGACAGGGGGGTAACCCGCAGTATTTT
TRBV28	NA	TRBD1	TRBJ2-3	CASSFPDRDLNTQYF	TGTGCCAGCAGTTTTCCGGACAGGGACCTAAATACGCAGTATTTT
TRBV28	NA	NA	TRBJ1-4	CASSLRFTTNEKLFF	TGTGCCAGCAGTTTAAGGTTTACAACTAATGAAAAACTGTTTTTT
TRBV12-5	many	NA	TRBJ2-5	CASGPGFQETQYF	TGTGCTAGTGGCCCGGGATTCCAAGAGACCCAGTACTTC
TRBV4-3	many	NA	TRBJ2-7	CASSQVMGFGYEQYF	TGCGCCAGCAGCCAAGTAATGGGGTTTGGCTACGAGCAGTACTTC
TRBV9	few	NA	TRBJ2-7	CASSVSSNSYEQYF	TGTGCCAGCAGCGTATCCTCGAACTCCTACGAGCAGTACTTC
TRBV12-3/TRBV12-4	NA	NA	TRBJ2-2	CASSPPQAPAELFF	TGTGCCAGCAGTCCGCCCCAGGCCCCAGCGGAGCTGTTTTTT
TRBV12-3/TRBV12-4	many	NA	TRBJ1-1	CASSLKGRGAFF	TGTGCCAGCAGTTTAAAAGGGAGGGGAGCTTTCTTT
TRBV12-3/TRBV12-4	few	NA	TRBJ2-5	CASSPTGNRRETQYF	TGTGCCAGCAGTCCCACAGGGAACAGGCGAGAGACCCAGTACTTC
TRBV7-3	NA	NA	TRBJ2-3	CASSPTSFATQYF	TGTGCCAGCAGCCCGACTAGTTTTGCTACGCAGTATTTT
TRBV3-1	many	NA	TRBJ2-7	CASSQASGFYEQYF	TGTGCCAGCAGCCAGGCCTCGGGCTTTTACGAGCAGTACTTC
TRBV29-1	many	TRBD2	TRBJ2-1	CSVEGGTSWVNEQFF	TGCAGCGTTGAAGGCGGGACTAGCTGGGTCAATGAGCAGTTCTTC
TRBV13	NA	NA	TRBJ1-2	CASSFRVDGYTF	TGTGCCAGCAGCTTCCGGGTGGATGGCTACACCTTC
TRBV2	many	TRBD1	TRBJ1-5	CASSKQGNQPQHF	TGTGCCAGCAGTAAACAGGGGAATCAGCCCCAGCATTTT
TRBV29-1	NA	TRBD2	TRBJ2-7	CSVGTRGYEQYF	TGCAGCGTTGGGACTAGAGGGTACGAGCAGTACTTC
TRBV7-2	few	NA	TRBJ2-7	CASSLSRTAPYEQYF	TGTGCCAGCAGCTTATCTCGGACAGCCCCCTACGAGCAGTACTTC
TRBV7-2	NA	NA	TRBJ2-7	CASRGSLYSYEQYF	TGTGCCAGCAGGGGATCCCTTTACTCCTACGAGCAGTACTTC
TRBV6-1	few	NA	TRBJ2-3	CASRKQNRVSSTDTQYF	TGTGCCAGCAGGAAACAAAACAGGGTGTCTAGCACAGATACGCAGTATTTT
TRBV29-1	many	NA	TRBJ2-1	CSVALGRPYNEQFF	TGCAGCGTCGCACTAGGAAGGCCCTACAATGAGCAGTTCTTC
TRBV29-1	few	NA	TRBJ2-3	CSVEGGPTDTQYF	TGCAGCGTTGAAGGCGGGCCCACAGATACGCAGTATTTT
TRBV29-1	many	NA	TRBJ2-7	CSVQNPNKGYEQYF	TGCAGCGTCCAGAACCCTAACAAGGGGTACGAGCAGTACTTC
TRBV25-1	NA	NA	TRBJ1-2	CASSEFGLYYGYTF	TGTGCCAGCAGTGAATTTGGGCTTTACTATGGCTACACCTTC
TRBV28	few	TRBD1	TRBJ2-7	CASSLHRGSYEQYF	TGTGCCAGCAGTTTACACAGGGGCAGCTACGAGCAGTACTTC
TRBV30	NA	TRBD1	TRBJ1-1	CAWSPTGVPEAFF	TGTGCCTGGAGCCCGACAGGGGTGCCTGAAGCTTTCTTT
TRBV5-1	NA	NA	TRBJ1-2	CASSLQSTNYGYTF	TGCGCCAGCAGCTTACAGAGTACTAACTATGGCTACACCTTC
TRBV11-2	NA	NA	TRBJ2-3	CASSSWLESDTQYF	TGTGCCAGCAGTTCTTGGTTAGAGTCGGATACGCAGTATTTT
TRBV7-2	NA	NA	TRBJ1-4	CASSLEGVEKLFF	TGTGCCAGCAGCTTAGAAGGAGTTGAAAAACTGTTTTTT
TRBV6-2/TRBV6-3	NA	NA	TRBJ1-2	CASSPAPGDGYTF	TGTGCCAGCAGTCCGGCCCCGGGCGATGGCTACACCTTC
TRBV12-3/TRBV12-4	NA	NA	TRBJ1-3	CASSFLGQGVNTIYF	TGTGCCAGCAGTTTTCTTGGTCAGGGAGTAAACACCATATATTTT
TRBV25-1	few	TRBD2	TRBJ2-5	CASSEYIPSGYQETQYF	TGTGCCAGCAGTGAATATATTCCTAGCGGGTATCAAGAGACCCAGTACTTC
TRBV5-5	many	NA	TRBJ2-3	CASSLAVGRRTDTQYF	TGTGCCAGCAGCTTGGCGGTGGGGAGACGCACAGATACGCAGTATTTT
TRBV7-3	few	NA	TRBJ2-5	CASEGGAETQYF	TGTGCCAGCGAGGGGGGTGCGGAGACCCAGTACTTC
TRBV18	NA	TRBD1	TRBJ2-7	CASSTDDRVYEQYF	TGTGCCAGCTCAACCGATGACAGGGTTTACGAGCAGTACTTC
TRBV9	many	TRBD1	TRBJ2-7	CASSVIDRGPYEQYF	TGTGCCAGCAGCGTAATCGACAGGGGACCCTACGAGCAGTACTTC
TRBV4-2	NA	TRBD1	TRBJ2-1	CASSRPGQGSVGGPYNEQFF	TGTGCCAGCAGCCGTCCGGGACAGGGGTCCGTCGGGGGGCCCTACAATGAGCAGTTCTTC
TRBV5-8	NA	TRBD1	TRBJ1-2	CASSSPGQRIYGYTF	TGTGCCAGCAGCTCTCCGGGACAGAGAATCTATGGCTACACCTTC
TRBV10-3	many	TRBD2	TRBJ2-2	CAISVGTNAGELFF	TGTGCCATCAGTGTGGGGACTAATGCCGGGGAGCTGTTTTTT
TRBV27	NA	TRBD1	TRBJ1-2	CASSPSYGTGLYGYTF	TGTGCCAGCAGTCCCTCCTACGGGACAGGGCTCTATGGCTACACCTTC
TRBV29-1	many	NA	TRBJ2-3	CSVEGTDTRVGVTQYF	TGCAGCGTTGAAGGTACCGACACGCGAGTTGGGGTTACGCAGTATTTT
TRBV7-7	few	NA	TRBJ2-2	CASSIGVTGELFF	TGTGCCAGCAGCATAGGGGTGACCGGGGAGCTGTTTTTT
TRBV20-1	NA	NA	TRBJ2-4	CSASDPTAKNIQYF	TGCAGTGCTAGTGATCCTACGGCCAAAAACATTCAGTACTTC
TRBV5-1	many	NA	TRBJ2-1	CASSLVAETYNEQFF	TGCGCCAGCAGCTTGGTGGCAGAAACCTACAATGAGCAGTTCTTC
TRBV6-2/TRBV6-3	NA	NA	TRBJ2-3	CASSSNPLDPGPDTQYF	TGTGCCAGCAGCTCTAACCCTCTTGACCCTGGACCAGATACGCAGTATTTT
TRBV12-3/TRBV12-4	many	NA	TRBJ2-7	CASSPGPGQYF	TGTGCCAGCAGTCCCGGACCAGGGCAGTACTTC
TRBV10-3	few	NA	TRBJ2-3	CAISEGSRVDTQYF	TGTGCCATCAGTGAGGGGAGTAGGGTGGATACGCAGTATTTT
TRBV6-1	few	NA	TRBJ2-5	CASSAGMAGNRETQYF	TGTGCCAGCAGTGCGGGCATGGCGGGGAATCGAGAGACCCAGTACTTC
TRBV6-1	few	TRBD1	TRBJ2-7	CASSEFRTGGGEQYF	TGTGCCAGCAGTGAATTCCGGACAGGGGGCGGCGAGCAGTACTTC
TRBV5-1	NA	NA	TRBJ2-7	CASSRTAGQITYEQYF	TGCGCCAGCAGCCGAACCGCGGGACAGATCACCTACGAGCAGTACTTC
TRBV12-3/TRBV12-4	NA	NA	TRBJ1-2	CASSLASGLGYTF	TGTGCCAGCAGTTTAGCGTCGGGCCTTGGCTACACCTTC
TRBV6-2/TRBV6-3	many	TRBD2	TRBJ2-5	CASSYWRAGASETQYF	TGTGCCAGCAGTTACTGGCGAGCGGGAGCTTCGGAGACCCAGTACTTC
TRBV5-1	NA	NA	TRBJ1-5	CASSFDNNQPQHF	TGCGCGAGCAGCTTCGACAACAATCAGCCCCAGCATTTT
TRBV28	NA	NA	TRBJ1-5	CASRKGQMDQPQHF	TGTGCCAGCAGGAAGGGGCAGATGGATCAGCCCCAGCATTTT
TRBV12-3/TRBV12-4	many	TRBD2	TRBJ2-7	CASSLRSSGSYEQYF	TGTGCCAGCAGTTTAAGGTCTAGCGGCTCCTACGAGCAGTACTTC
TRBV29-1	NA	NA	TRBJ2-5	CSVVHPLRETQYF	TGCAGCGTTGTTCACCCATTGAGAGAGACCCAGTACTTC
TRBV7-2	NA	TRBD2	TRBJ2-5	CASSLVISGRAGETQYF	TGTGCCAGCAGCTTAGTGATTAGCGGGAGGGCCGGGGAGACCCAGTACTTC
TRBV7-9	many	NA	TRBJ2-1	CASRTSNEQFF	TGTGCCAGCAGAACTAGCAATGAGCAGTTCTTC
TRBV5-1	few	NA	TRBJ1-1	CASSLEWADTEAFF	TGCGCCAGCAGCTTGGAATGGGCGGACACTGAAGCTTTCTTT
TRBV20-1	few	NA	TRBJ1-1	CSARGRRNTEAFF	TGCAGTGCAAGGGGCCGCAGGAACACTGAAGCTTTCTTT